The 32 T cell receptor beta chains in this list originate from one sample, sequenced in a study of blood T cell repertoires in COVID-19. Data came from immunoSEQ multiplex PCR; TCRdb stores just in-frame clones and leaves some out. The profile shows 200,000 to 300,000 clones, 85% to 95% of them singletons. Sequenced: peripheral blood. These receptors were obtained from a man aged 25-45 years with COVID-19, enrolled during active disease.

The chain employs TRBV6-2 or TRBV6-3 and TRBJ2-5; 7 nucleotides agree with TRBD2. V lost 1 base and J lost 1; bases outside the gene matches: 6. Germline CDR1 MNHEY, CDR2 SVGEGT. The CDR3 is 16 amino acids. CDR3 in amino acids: CASSYWRGTLQETQYF. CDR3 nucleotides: TGTGCCAGCAGTTACTGGCGGGGGACCCTCCAAGAGACCCAGTACTTC.

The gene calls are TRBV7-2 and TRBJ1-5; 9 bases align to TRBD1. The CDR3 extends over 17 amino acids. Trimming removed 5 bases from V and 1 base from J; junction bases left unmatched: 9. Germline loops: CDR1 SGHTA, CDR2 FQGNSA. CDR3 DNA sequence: TGTGCCAGCAGCACGGGACAGGGAGGGTTCAGCAATCAGCCCCAGCATTTT. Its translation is CASSTGQGGFSNQPQHF.

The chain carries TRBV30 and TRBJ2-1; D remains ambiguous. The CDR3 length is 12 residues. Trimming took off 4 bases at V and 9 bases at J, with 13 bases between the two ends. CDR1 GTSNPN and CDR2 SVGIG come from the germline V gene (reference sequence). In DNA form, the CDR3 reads TGTGCCTGGAAAATGAGTGGTGCTGAGCAGTTCTTC. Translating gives CAWKMSGAEQFF.

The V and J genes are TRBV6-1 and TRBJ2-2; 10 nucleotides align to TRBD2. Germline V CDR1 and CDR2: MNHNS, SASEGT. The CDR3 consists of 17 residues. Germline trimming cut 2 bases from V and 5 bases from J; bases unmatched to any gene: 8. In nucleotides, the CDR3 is TGTGCCAGCAGTGAAAGCGGGGGGGCCTTTAGGACCGGGGAGCTGTTTTTT. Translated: CASSESGGAFRTGELFF.

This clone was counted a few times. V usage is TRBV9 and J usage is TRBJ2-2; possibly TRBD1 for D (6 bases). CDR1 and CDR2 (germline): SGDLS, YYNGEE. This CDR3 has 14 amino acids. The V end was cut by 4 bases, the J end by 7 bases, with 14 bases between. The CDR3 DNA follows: TGTGCCAGCAGCAACTACAGGGATGTCGGGGAGCTGTTTTTT. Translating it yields CASSNYRDVGELFF.

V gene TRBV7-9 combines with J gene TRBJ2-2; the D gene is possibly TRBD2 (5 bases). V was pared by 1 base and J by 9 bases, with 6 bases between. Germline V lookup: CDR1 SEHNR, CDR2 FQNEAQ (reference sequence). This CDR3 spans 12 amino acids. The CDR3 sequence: CASSLGERELFF. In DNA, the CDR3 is TGTGCCAGCAGCTTAGGGGAGCGGGAGCTGTTTTTT.

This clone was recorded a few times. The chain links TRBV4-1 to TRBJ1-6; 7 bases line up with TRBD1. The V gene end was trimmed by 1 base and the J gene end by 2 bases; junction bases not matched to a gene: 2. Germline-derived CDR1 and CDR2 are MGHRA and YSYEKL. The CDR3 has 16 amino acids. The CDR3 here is CASSQGQGPYNSPLHF. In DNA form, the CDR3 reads TGCGCCAGCAGCCAAGGACAGGGACCCTATAATTCACCCCTCCACTTT.

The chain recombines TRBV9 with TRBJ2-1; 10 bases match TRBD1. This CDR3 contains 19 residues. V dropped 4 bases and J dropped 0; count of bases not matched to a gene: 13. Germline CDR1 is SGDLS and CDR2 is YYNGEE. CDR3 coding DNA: TGTGCCAGCAGCTCACCGGGACAGGGGCCGATCAGCTCCTACAATGAGCAGTTCTTC. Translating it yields CASSSPGQGPISSYNEQFF.

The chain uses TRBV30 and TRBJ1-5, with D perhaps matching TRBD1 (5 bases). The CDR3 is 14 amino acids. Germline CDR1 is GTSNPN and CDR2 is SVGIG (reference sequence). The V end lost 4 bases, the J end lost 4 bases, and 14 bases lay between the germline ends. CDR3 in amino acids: CAWISREPNQPQHF. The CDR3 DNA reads TGTGCCTGGATTTCCAGGGAACCGAATCAGCCCCAGCATTTT.

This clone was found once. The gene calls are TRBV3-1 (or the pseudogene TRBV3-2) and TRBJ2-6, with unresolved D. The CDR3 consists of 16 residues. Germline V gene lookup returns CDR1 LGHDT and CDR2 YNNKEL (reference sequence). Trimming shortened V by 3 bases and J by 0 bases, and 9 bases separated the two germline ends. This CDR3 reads CASSHQHLSGANVLTF. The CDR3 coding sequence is TGTGCCAGCAGCCATCAACACCTCTCTGGGGCCAACGTCCTGACTTTC.

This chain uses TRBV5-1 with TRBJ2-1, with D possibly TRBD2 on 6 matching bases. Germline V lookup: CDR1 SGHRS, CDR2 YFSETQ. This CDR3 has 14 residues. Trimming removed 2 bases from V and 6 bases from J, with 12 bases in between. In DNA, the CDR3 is TGCGCCAGCAGCTTAAGTAGCGGCCTCAATGAGCAGTTCTTC. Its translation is CASSLSSGLNEQFF.

In DNA form, the CDR3 reads TGTGCCAGCAGCACAACAGGGATTAGTAATGAAAAACTGTTTTTT. Amino acid sequence: CASSTTGISNEKLFF. V is TRBV9 and J is TRBJ1-4, with a weak D call TRBD1 (6 bases). Germline V gene lookup returns CDR1 SGDLS and CDR2 YYNGEE. The CDR3 is 15 amino acids. V was clipped by 4 bases and J by 4 bases, with 14 bases between them.

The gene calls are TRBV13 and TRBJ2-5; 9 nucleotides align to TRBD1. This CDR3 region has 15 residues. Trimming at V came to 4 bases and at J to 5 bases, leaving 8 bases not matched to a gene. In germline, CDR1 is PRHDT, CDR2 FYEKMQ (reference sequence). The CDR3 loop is CASSWPGQGDETQYF. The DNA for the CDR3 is TGTGCCAGCAGCTGGCCGGGACAGGGAGACGAGACCCAGTACTTC. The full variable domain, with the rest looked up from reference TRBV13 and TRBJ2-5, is AAGVIQSPRHLIKEKRETATLKCYPIPRHDTVYWYQQGPGQDPQFLISFYEKMQSDKGSIPDRFSAQQFSDYHSELNMSSLELGDSALYFCASSWPGQGDETQYFGPGTRLLVL.

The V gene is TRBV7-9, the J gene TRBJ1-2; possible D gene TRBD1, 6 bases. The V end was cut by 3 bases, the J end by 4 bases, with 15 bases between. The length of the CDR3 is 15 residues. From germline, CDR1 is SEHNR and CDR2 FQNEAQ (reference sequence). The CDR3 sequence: CASSFTKGTPYGYTF. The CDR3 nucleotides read TGTGCCAGCAGCTTCACCAAAGGGACACCCTATGGCTACACCTTC.

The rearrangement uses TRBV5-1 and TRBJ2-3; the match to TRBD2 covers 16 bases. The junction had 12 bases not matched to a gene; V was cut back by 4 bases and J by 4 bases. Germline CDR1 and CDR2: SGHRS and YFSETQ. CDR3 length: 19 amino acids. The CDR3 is CASSPTGTSGGAAPDTQYF. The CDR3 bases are TGCGCCAGCAGCCCCACCGGGACTAGCGGGGGGGCTGCTCCAGATACGCAGTATTTT.

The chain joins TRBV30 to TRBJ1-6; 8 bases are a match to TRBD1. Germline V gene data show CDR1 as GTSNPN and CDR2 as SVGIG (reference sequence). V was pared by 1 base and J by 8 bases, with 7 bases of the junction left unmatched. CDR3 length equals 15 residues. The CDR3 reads CAWSARTGSDSPLHF. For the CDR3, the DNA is TGTGCCTGGAGTGCCCGGACAGGGTCGGATTCACCCCTCCACTTT.

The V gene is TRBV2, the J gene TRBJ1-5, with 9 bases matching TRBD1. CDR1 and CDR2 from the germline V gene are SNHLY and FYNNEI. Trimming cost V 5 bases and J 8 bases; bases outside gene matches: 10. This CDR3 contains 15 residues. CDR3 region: CASSTGTGSPEPQHF. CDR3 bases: TGTGCCAGCAGTACCGGGACAGGGAGCCCGGAGCCCCAGCATTTT.

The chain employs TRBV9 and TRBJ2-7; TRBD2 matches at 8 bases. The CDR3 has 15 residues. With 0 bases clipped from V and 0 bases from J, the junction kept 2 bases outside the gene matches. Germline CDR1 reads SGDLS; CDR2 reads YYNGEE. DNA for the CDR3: TGTGCCAGCAGCGTAGGAAGCGGGAGCTCCTACGAGCAGTACTTC. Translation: CASSVGSGSSYEQYF.

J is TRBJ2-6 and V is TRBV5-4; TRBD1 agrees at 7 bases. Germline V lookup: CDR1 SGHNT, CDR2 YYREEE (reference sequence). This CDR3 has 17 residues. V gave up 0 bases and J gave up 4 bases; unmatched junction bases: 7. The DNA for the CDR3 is TGTGCCAGCAGCTTGGCCCTAGGGGGCGCGGGGGCCAACGTCCTGACTTTC. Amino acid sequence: CASSLALGGAGANVLTF.

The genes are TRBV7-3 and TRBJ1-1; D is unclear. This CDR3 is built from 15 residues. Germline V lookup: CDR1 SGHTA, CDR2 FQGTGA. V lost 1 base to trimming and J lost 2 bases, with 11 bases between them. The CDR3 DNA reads TGTGCCAGCAGCTTAAACCCCTGGCCAAACACTGAAGCTTTCTTT. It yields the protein CASSLNPWPNTEAFF.

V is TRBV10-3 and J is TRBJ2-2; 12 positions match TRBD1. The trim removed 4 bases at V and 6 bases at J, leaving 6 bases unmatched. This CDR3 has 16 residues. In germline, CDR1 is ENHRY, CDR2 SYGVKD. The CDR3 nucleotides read TGTGCCATCAGTGGGGACAGGGGGCGATCGGCCGGGGAGCTGTTTTTT. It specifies CAISGDRGRSAGELFF.

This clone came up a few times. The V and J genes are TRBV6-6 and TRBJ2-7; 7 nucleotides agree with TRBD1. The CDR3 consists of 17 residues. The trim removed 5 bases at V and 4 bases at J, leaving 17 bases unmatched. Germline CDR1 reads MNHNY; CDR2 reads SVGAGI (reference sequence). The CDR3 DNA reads TGTGCCAGCAGTCGACCCCCCTTCGACAGGGTACCTTACGAGCAGTACTTC. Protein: CASSRPPFDRVPYEQYF.

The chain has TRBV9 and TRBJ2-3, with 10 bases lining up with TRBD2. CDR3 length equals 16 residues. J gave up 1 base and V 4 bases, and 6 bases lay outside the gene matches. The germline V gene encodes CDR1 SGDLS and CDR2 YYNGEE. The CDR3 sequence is CASSSLAGERTDTQYF. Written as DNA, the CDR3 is TGTGCCAGCAGCTCCCTAGCGGGAGAACGCACAGATACGCAGTATTTT.

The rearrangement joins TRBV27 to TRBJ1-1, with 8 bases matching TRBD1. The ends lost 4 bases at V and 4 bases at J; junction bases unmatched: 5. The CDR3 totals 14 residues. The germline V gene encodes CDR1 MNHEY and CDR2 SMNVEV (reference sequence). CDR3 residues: CASSSGGVVTEAFF. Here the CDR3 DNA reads TGTGCCAGCAGTTCAGGGGGCGTCGTCACTGAAGCTTTCTTT.

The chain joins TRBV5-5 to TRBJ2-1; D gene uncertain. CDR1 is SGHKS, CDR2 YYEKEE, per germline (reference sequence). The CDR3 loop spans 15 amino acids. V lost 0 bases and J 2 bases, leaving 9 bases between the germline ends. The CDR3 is CASSLDGTTYNEQFF. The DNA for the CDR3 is TGTGCCAGCAGCTTGGACGGTACGACCTACAATGAGCAGTTCTTC.

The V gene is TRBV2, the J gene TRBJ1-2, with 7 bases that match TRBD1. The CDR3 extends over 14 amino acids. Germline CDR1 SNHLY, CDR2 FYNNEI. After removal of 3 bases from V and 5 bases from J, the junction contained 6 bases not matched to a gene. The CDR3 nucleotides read TGTGCCAGCAGTGACGACAGGGTTGGGTATGGCTACACCTTC. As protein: CASSDDRVGYGYTF. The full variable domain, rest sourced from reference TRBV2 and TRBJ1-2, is EPEVTQTPSHQVTQMGQEVILRCVPISNHLYFYWYRQILGQKVEFLVSFYNNEISEKSEIFDDQFSVERPDGSNFTLKIRSTKLEDSAMYFCASSDDRVGYGYTFGSGTRLTVV.

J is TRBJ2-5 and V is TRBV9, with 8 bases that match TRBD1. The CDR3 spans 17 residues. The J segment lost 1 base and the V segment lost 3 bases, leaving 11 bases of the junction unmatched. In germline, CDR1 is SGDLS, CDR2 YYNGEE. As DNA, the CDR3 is TGTGCCAGCAGCGGACAAGGGACAGGCGGCTCCCAAGAGACCCAGTACTTC. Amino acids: CASSGQGTGGSQETQYF.

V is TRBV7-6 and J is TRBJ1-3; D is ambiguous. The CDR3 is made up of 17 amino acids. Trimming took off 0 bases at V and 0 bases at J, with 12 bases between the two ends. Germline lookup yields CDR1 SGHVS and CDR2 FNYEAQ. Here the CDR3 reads CASSLAGGPLSGNTIYF. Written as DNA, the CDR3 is TGTGCCAGCAGCTTAGCGGGAGGCCCCCTCTCTGGAAACACCATATATTTT.

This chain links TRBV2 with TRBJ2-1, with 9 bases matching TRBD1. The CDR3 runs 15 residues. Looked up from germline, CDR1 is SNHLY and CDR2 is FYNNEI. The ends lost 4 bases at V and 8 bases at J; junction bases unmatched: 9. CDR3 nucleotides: TGTGCCAGCAGTGGAAGGACAGGGGTTGGGGATGAGCAGTTCTTC. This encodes CASSGRTGVGDEQFF.

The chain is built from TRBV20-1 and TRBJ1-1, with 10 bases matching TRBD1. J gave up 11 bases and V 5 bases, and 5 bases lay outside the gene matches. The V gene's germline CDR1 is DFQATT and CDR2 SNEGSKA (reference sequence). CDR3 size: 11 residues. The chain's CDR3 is CSAGTGERAFF. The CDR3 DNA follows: TGCAGTGCTGGGACAGGGGAAAGGGCTTTCTTT.

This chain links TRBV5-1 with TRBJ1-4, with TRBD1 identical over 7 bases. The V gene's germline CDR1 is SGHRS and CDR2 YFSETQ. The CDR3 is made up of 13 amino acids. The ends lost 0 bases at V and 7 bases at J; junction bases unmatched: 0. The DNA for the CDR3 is TGCGCCAGCAGCTTGGACAGGGGTGAAAAACTGTTTTTT. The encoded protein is CASSLDRGEKLFF.

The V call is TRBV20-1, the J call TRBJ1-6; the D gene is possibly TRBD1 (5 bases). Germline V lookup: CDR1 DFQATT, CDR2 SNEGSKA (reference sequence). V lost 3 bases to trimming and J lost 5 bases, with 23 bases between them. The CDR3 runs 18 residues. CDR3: CSASNYWSAGPNNSPLHF. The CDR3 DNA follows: TGCAGTGCTAGTAACTATTGGTCGGCGGGACCTAATAATTCACCCCTCCACTTT.